The 5 T cell receptor beta chains below come from one sample, sequenced in a study of blood T cell repertoires in COVID-19. Sequencing was performed with immunoSEQ multiplex PCR; in TCRdb, only in-frame clones are kept and a portion is missing. The data contain some 170,000 clones, about 90% of them singletons. The sequenced sample consisted of PBMCs or T cells enriched from blood (not recorded which). Receptors originate from a human donor with acute COVID-19. The donor label of this sample is uncertain.

The CDR3 DNA reads TGCGCCAGCACCGACAGTTCCTCTGGAAACACCATATATTTT. This codes for CASTDSSSGNTIYF. The chain couples TRBV5-1 to TRBJ1-3, with a tentative D call TRBD1 (5 bases). The V gene lost 6 bases and the J gene lost 0 bases, with 10 bases spanning the gap. This CDR3 is built from 14 residues. CDR1 SGHRS and CDR2 YFSETQ come from the germline V gene.

V usage is TRBV6-6 and J usage is TRBJ2-7; D might be TRBD1 (6 bases). The CDR3 totals 15 residues. Trimming shortened V by 0 bases and J by 7 bases, and 16 bases separated the two germline ends. Germline V gives CDR1 MNHNY, CDR2 SVGAGI (reference sequence). The CDR3 sequence: CASSYSSPTGEEQYF. CDR3 DNA: TGTGCCAGCAGTTACTCGTCCCCGACAGGTGAAGAGCAGTACTTC.

The chain combines TRBV9 with TRBJ1-1; D not resolved. This CDR3 is 15 amino acids long. Between the trimmed V and J ends, which lost 0 bases and 1 base, there was a span of 10 bases. In germline, CDR1 is SGDLS, CDR2 YYNGEE. The CDR3 loop is CASSVGPDWNTEAFF. CDR3 DNA sequence: TGTGCCAGCAGCGTAGGGCCAGACTGGAACACTGAAGCTTTCTTT. The complete variable domain, with remaining parts taken from reference TRBV9 and TRBJ1-1, reads DSGVTQTPKHLITATGQRVTLRCSPRSGDLSVYWYQQSLDQGLQFLIQYYNGEERAKGNILERFSAQQFPDLHSELNLSSLELGDSALYFCASSVGPDWNTEAFFGQGTRLTVV.

The V call is TRBV24-1, the J call TRBJ2-7, with TRBD1 matching over 8 bases. V was pared by 5 bases and J by 4 bases, with 3 bases of the junction left unmatched. The germline V gene encodes CDR1 KGHDR and CDR2 SFDVKD. CDR3 length: 13 residues. CDR3 DNA sequence: TGTGCCACCAGTGGAACAGGGGGGTACGAGCAGTACTTC. This translates into CATSGTGGYEQYF.

V is TRBV18 and J is TRBJ2-1; 8 bases match TRBD1. This CDR3 comprises 15 residues. Trimming took 5 bases from V and 6 from J; bases not matched to a gene: 9. Germline CDR1 reads KGHSH; CDR2 reads LQKENI. CDR3 residues: CASSIGQGAINEQFF. The CDR3 DNA follows: TGTGCCAGCTCAATAGGTCAGGGGGCAATCAATGAGCAGTTCTTC.